This T cell receptor beta chain comes out of a study of T-cell reconstitution after alpha-beta-depleted transplantation in children. General study findings and limits: Newly produced T cells mostly accounted for T-cell counts and diversity one year post-transplant. Where alpha-beta T cells came from about two months after transplant was reportedly several hundred expanded graft clones.

The CDR3 spans 15 residues. J gave up 8 bases and V 6 bases, and 15 bases lay outside the gene matches. From germline, CDR1 is MGHDK and CDR2 SYGVNS. For TCRbeta, the library was prepared with unique molecular identifiers. One entry per CDR3 protein results from TCRdb running MiXCR on the PCR reads. The table has about 98,000 distinct CDR3 sequences, 20% to 30% seen once. As concerns this clonotype: As yet, its antigen is unknown.

The sample was PBMCs, taken before TCRalphabeta/CD19-depleted stem cell transplant. This chain connects TRBV25-1 to TRBJ1-2; 7 bases are a match to TRBD1. This TCR came from a boy between 2 and 10 years old with acute lymphoblastic leukemia, due to receive a stem cell transplant. The CDR3, as DNA: TGTGCCAGCAGCCTCGCGGGACAGCGAAGCGGAGGCTACACCTTC. The encoded protein is CASSLAGQRSGGYTF.